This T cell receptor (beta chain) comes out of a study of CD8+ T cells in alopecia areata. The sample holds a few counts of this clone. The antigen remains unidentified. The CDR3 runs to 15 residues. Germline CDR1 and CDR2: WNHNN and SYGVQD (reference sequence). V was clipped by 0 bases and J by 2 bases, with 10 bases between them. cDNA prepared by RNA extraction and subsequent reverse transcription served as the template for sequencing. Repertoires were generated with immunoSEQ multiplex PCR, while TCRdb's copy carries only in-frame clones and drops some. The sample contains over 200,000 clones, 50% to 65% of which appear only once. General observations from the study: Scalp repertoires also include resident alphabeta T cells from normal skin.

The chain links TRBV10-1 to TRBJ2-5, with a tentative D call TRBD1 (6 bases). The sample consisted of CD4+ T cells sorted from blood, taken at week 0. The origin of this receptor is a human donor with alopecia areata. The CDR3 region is CASSESSRGQETQYF. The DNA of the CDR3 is TGCGCCAGCAGTGAGTCGAGCAGGGGACAAGAGACCCAGTACTTC.